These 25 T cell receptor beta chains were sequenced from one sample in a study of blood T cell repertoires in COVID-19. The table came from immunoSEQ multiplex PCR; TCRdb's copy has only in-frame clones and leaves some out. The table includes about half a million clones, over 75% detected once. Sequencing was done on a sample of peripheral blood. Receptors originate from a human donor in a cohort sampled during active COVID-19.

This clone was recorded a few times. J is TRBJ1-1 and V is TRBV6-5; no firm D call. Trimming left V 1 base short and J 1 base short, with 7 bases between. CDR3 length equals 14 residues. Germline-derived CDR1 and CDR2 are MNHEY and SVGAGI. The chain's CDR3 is CASSYFAGNTEAFF. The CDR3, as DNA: TGTGCCAGCAGTTACTTCGCGGGGAACACTGAAGCTTTCTTT.

The CDR3 here is CASSEEDGYEQYF. In DNA, the CDR3 is TGTGCCAGCAGTGAGGAGGACGGCTACGAGCAGTACTTC. The V and J genes are TRBV2 and TRBJ2-7, with D perhaps TRBD2 (5 bases). V shed 3 bases and J shed 3 bases, with 9 bases lying between them. The CDR3 is 13 residues long. Germline loops: CDR1 SNHLY, CDR2 FYNNEI.

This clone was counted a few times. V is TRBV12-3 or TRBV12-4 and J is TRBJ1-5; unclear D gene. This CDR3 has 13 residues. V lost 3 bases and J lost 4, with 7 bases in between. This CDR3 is CASSLPGNQPQHF. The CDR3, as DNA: TGTGCCAGCAGTTTGCCGGGAAATCAGCCCCAGCATTTT.

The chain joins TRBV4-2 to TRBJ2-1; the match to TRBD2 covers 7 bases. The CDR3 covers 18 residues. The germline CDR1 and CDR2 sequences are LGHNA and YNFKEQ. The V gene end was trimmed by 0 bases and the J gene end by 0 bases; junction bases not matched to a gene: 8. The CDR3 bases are TGTGCCAGCAGCCAAGATGAGACTAGCCGATTCTCCTACAATGAGCAGTTCTTC. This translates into CASSQDETSRFSYNEQFF.

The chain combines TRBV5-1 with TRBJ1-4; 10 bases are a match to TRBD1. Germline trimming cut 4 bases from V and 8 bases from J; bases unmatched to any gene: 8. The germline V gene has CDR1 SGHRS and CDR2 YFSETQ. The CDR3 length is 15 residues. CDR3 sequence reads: CASSGTGTGDEKLFF. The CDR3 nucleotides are TGCGCCAGCAGCGGAACCGGGACAGGGGACGAAAAACTGTTTTTT.

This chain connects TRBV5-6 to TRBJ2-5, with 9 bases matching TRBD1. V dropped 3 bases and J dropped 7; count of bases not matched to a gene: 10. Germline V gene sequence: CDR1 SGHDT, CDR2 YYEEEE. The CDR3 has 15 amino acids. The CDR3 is CASSWGTGPTGTQYF. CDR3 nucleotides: TGTGCCAGCAGCTGGGGGACAGGGCCTACAGGGACCCAGTACTTC.

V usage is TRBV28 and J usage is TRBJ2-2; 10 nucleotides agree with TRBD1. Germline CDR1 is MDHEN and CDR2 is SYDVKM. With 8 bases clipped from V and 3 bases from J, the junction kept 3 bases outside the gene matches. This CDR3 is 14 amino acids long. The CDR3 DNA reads TGTGCCAGCCTGGACAGGGGGTACACCGGGGAGCTGTTTTTT. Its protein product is CASLDRGYTGELFF.

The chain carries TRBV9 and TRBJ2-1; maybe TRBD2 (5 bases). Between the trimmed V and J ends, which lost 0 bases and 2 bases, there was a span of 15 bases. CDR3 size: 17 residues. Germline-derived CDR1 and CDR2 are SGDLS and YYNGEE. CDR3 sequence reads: CASSVVGGWGTYNEQFF. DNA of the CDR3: TGTGCCAGCAGCGTAGTCGGCGGGTGGGGAACCTACAATGAGCAGTTCTTC.

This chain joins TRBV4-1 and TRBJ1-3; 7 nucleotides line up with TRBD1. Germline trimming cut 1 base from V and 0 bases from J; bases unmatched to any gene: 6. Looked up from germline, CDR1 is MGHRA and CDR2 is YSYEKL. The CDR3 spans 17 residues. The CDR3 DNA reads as TGCGCCAGCAGCCAAGGAAGGGGGCTACTCTCTGGAAACACCATATATTTT. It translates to CASSQGRGLLSGNTIYF.

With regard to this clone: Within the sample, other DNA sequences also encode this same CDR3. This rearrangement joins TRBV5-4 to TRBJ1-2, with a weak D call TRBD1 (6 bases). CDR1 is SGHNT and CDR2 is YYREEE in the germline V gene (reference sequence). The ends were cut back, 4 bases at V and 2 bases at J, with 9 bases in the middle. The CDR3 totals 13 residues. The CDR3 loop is CASSVDSNYGYTF. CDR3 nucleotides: TGTGCCAGCAGCGTGGACAGCAACTATGGCTACACCTTC. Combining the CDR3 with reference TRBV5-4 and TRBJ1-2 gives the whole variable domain ETGVTQSPTHLIKTRGQQVTLRCSSQSGHNTVSWYQQALGQGPQFIFQYYREEENGRGNFPPRFSGLQFPNYSSELNVNALELDDSALYLCASSVDSNYGYTFGSGTRLTVV.

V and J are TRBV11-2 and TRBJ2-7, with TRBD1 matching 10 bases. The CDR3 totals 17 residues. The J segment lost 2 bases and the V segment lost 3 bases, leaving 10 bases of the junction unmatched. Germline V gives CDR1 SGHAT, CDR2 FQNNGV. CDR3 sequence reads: CASSFLASGTGAYEQYF. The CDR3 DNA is TGTGCCAGCAGCTTCCTTGCCTCCGGGACAGGGGCCTACGAGCAGTACTTC. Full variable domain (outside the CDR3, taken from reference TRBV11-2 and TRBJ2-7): EAGVAQSPRYKIIEKRQSVAFWCNPISGHATLYWYQQILGQGPKLLIQFQNNGVVDDSQLPKDRFSAERLKGVDSTLKIQPAKLEDSAVYLCASSFLASGTGAYEQYFGPGTRLTVT.

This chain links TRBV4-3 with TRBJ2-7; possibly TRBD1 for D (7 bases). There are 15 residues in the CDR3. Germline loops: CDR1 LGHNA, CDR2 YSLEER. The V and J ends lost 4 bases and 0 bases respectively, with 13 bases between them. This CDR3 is CASSRGRDSSYEQYF. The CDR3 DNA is TGCGCCAGCAGCCGGGGGCGGGACAGCTCCTACGAGCAGTACTTC.

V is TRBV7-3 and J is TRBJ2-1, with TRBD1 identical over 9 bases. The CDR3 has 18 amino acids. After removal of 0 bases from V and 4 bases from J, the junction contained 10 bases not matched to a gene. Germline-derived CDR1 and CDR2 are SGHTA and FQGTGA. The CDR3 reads CASSLTSGTGRRYNEQFF. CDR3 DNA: TGTGCCAGCAGCTTAACTTCCGGGACAGGGAGAAGGTACAATGAGCAGTTCTTC. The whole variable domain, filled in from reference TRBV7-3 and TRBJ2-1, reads GAGVSQTPSNKVTEKGKYVELRCDPISGHTALYWYRQSLGQGPEFLIYFQGTGAADDSGLPNDRFFAVRPEGSVSTLKIQRTERGDSAVYLCASSLTSGTGRRYNEQFFGPGTRLTVL.

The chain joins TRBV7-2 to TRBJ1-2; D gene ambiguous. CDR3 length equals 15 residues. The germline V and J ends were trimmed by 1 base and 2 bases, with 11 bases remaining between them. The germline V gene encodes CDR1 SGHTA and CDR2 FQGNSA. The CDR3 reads CASSLETLANYGYTF. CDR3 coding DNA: TGTGCCAGCAGCTTAGAAACGCTAGCCAACTATGGCTACACCTTC.

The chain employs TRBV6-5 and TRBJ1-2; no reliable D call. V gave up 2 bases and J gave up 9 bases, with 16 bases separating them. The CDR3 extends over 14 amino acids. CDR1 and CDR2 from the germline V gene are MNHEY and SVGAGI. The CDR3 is CASSYHQRWWSYTF. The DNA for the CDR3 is TGTGCCAGCAGTTACCATCAGAGGTGGTGGAGCTACACCTTC.

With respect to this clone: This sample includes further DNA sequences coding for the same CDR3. The CDR3 reads CASSPQTGNTEAFF. CDR3 sequence (DNA): TGCGCCAGCAGCCCCCAGACAGGTAACACTGAAGCTTTCTTT. The chain couples TRBV5-1 to TRBJ1-1; D perhaps matches TRBD1 (6 bases). Trimming shortened V by 4 bases and J by 2 bases, and 12 bases separated the two germline ends. From germline, CDR1 is SGHRS and CDR2 YFSETQ. The CDR3 covers 14 residues.

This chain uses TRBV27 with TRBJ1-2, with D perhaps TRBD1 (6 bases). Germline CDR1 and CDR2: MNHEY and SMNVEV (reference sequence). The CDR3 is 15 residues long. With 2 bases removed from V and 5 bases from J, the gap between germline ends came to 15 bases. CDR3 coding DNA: TGTGCCAGCAGTTTACGGGGGGCGCGTGGGTATGGCTACACCTTC. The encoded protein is CASSLRGARGYGYTF.

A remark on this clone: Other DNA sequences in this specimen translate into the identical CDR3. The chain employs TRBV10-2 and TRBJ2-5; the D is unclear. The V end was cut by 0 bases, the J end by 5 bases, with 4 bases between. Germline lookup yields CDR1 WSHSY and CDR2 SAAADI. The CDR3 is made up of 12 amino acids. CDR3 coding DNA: TGCGCCAGCAGTGAGTCGCGGGAGACCCAGTACTTC. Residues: CASSESRETQYF.

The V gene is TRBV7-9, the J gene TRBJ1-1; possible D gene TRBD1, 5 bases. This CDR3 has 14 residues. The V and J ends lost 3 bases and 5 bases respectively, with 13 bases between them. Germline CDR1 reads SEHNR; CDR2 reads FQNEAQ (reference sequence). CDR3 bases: TGTGCCAGCAGCTTGTTGGGGCAGGTTACTGAAGCTTTCTTT. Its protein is CASSLLGQVTEAFF. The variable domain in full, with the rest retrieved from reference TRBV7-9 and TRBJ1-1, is DTGVSQNPRHKITKRGQNVTFRCDPISEHNRLYWYRQTLGQGPEFLTYFQNEAQLEKSRLLSDRFSAERPKGSFSTLEIQRTEQGDSAMYLCASSLLGQVTEAFFGQGTRLTVV.

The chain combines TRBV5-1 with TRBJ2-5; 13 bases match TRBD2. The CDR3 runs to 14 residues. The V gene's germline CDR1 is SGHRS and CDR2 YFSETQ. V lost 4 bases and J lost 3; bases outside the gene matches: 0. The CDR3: CASSGTSGEETQYF. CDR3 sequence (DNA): TGCGCCAGCAGCGGGACTAGCGGGGAAGAGACCCAGTACTTC. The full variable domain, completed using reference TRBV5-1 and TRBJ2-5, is KAGVTQTPRYLIKTRGQQVTLSCSPISGHRSVSWYQQTPGQGLQFLFEYFSETQRNKGNFPGRFSGRQFSNSRSEMNVSTLELGDSALYLCASSGTSGEETQYFGPGTRLLVL.

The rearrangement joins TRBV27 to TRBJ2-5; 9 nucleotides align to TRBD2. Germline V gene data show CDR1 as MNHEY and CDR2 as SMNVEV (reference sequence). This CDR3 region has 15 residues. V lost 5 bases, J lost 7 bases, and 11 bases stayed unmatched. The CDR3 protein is CASSLEAGGEGTQYF. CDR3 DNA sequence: TGTGCCAGCAGTCTAGAGGCGGGGGGGGAGGGGACCCAGTACTTC.

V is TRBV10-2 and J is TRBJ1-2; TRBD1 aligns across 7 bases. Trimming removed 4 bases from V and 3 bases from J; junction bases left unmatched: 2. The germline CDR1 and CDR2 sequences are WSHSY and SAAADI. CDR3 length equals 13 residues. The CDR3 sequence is CASSGTGDYGYTF. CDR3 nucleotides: TGCGCCAGCAGTGGAACAGGGGACTATGGCTACACCTTC.

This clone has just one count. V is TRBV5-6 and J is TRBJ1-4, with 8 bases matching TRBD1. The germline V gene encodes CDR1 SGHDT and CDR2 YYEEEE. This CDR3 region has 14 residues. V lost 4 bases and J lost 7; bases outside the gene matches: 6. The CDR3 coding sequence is TGTGCCAGCAGCCCACAGGGGGTAGGTGAAAAACTGTTTTTT. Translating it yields CASSPQGVGEKLFF. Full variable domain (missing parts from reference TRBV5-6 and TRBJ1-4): DAGVTQSPTHLIKTRGQQVTLRCSPKSGHDTVSWYQQALGQGPQFIFQYYEEEERQRGNFPDRFSGHQFPNYSSELNVNALLLGDSALYLCASSPQGVGEKLFFGSGTQLSVL.

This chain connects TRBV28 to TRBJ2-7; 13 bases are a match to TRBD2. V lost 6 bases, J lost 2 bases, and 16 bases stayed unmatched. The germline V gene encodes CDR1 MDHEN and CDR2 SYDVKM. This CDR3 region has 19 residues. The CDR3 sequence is CASSLSGGPGLAGPYEQYF. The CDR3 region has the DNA TGTGCCAGCAGCCTCAGTGGGGGACCGGGACTAGCGGGACCCTACGAGCAGTACTTC.

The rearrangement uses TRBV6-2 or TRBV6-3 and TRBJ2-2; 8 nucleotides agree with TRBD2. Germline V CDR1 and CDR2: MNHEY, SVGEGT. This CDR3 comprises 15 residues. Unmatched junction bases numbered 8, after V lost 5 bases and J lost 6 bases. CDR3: CASSRGGAPPGELFF. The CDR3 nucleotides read TGTGCCAGCAGTCGGGGGGGAGCCCCACCCGGGGAGCTGTTTTTT.